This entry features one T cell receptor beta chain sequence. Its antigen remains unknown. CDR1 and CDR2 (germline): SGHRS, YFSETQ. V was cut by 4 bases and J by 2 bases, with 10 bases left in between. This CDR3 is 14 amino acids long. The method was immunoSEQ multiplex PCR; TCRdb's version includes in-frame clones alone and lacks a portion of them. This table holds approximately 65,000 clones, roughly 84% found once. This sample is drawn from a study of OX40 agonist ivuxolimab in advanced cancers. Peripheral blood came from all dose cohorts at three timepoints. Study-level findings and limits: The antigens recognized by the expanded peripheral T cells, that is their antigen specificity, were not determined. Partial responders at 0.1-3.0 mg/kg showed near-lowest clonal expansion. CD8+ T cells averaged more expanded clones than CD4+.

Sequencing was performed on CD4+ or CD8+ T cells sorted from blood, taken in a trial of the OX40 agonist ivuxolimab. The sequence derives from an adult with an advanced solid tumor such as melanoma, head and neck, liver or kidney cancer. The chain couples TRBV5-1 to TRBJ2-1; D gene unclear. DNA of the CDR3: TGCGCCAGCAGCCCCGATAGCCCCTACAATGAGCAGTTCTTC. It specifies CASSPDSPYNEQFF.